The source of this TCR beta chain is a study of cytomegalovirus exposure and HLA in healthy donors. The germline V gene encodes CDR1 SGHDT and CDR2 YYEEEE. With V trimmed by 4 bases and J by 5 bases, 18 bases remained unmatched. The CDR3 extends over 18 amino acids. Study findings and constraints: In a later analysis, first-cohort TCR clusters were found to tend to co-occur in the 130 or so validation repertoires. Associated with cytomegalovirus, according to the listing, were about 160 TCR beta chains. Reports credit the classifier with highly specific, highly sensitive diagnosis of cytomegalovirus status.

A word on this clone: Its specificity is not known.

The donors were part of the validation cohort of roughly 110 subjects. That cohort was separate from the first cohort, which comprised fewer than 800 subjects. Some clones are missing from TCRdb's copy, which holds only in-frame ones; the method was immunoSEQ multiplex PCR. The sample consists of 80,000 to 100,000 clones, roughly nine tenths of them appearing once. The source of this sequence is a man younger than 35 in good health and CMV-seropositive. Sequenced material: PBMCs. The gene calls are TRBV5-6 and TRBJ2-5; 9 nucleotides align to TRBD2. The CDR3 region has the DNA TGTGCCAGCAGCCCCGGATTCTTTGGCGGGAGGGCCTTGGAGACCCAGTACTTC. This encodes CASSPGFFGGRALETQYF. Together with reference TRBV5-6 and TRBJ2-5, the CDR3 gives the full variable domain: DAGVTQSPTHLIKTRGQQVTLRCSPKSGHDTVSWYQQALGQGPQFIFQYYEEEERQRGNFPDRFSGHQFPNYSSELNVNALLLGDSALYLCASSPGFFGGRALETQYFGPGTRLLVL.